The 19 T cell receptor beta chains in this list originate from one sample, sequenced in a study of blood T cell repertoires in COVID-19. Only in-frame clones appear in the TCRdb table, and some are missing; sequencing was by immunoSEQ multiplex PCR. The table shows around 50,000 clones, with 83% occurring only once. Sequencing was carried out using peripheral blood. The receptors stem from a human donor in a cohort sampled during active COVID-19.

The chain is built from TRBV6-6 and TRBJ2-3, with D possibly TRBD1 on 6 matching bases. V lost 10 bases and J 4 bases, leaving 15 bases between the germline ends. Germline CDR1 is MNHNY and CDR2 is SVGAGI (reference sequence). This CDR3 has 13 amino acids. The CDR3 loop is CATTGIPPDTQYF. CDR3 nucleotide sequence: TGTGCCACCACAGGGATCCCCCCAGATACGCAGTATTTT.

The chain joins TRBV11-3 to TRBJ1-2, with a possible D match to TRBD1 (6 bases). Trimming pared 4 bases from V and 4 bases from J, leaving 13 bases between. CDR1 and CDR2 (germline): SGHNT, YENEEA. The CDR3 is made up of 14 amino acids. CDR3 sequence reads: CASSSPQGSYGYTF. CDR3 coding DNA: TGTGCCAGCAGCTCCCCACAGGGTAGCTATGGCTACACCTTC.

The rearrangement links TRBV19 to TRBJ2-1, with 7 bases aligning to TRBD2. The CDR3 has 18 amino acids. Germline CDR1 is LNHDA and CDR2 is SQIVND (reference sequence). V was pared by 1 base and J by 2 bases, with 11 bases of the junction left unmatched. In DNA, the CDR3 is TGTGCCAGTAGTATAGGTTCCGTGACTAGCATCCCCTACAATGAGCAGTTCTTC. Protein product: CASSIGSVTSIPYNEQFF.

The chain combines TRBV18 with TRBJ2-3; 9 bases line up with TRBD1. This CDR3 is 17 amino acids long. Trimming at V came to 4 bases and at J to 3 bases, leaving 11 bases not matched to a gene. Germline-derived CDR1 and CDR2 are KGHSH and LQKENI. The CDR3, as DNA: TGTGCCAGCTCACGTCGAGGGGACAGGGCCGGAACAGATACGCAGTATTTT. As protein: CASSRRGDRAGTDTQYF.

This chain connects TRBV11-3 to TRBJ2-7; TRBD1 matches 7 bases. The CDR3 is made up of 13 amino acids. Unmatched junction bases numbered 6, after V lost 5 bases and J lost 5 bases. CDR1 is SGHNT and CDR2 is YENEEA in the germline V gene. CDR3: CASSEGTENEQYF. The CDR3 DNA reads TGTGCCAGCAGCGAAGGGACAGAAAACGAGCAGTACTTC.

The chain employs TRBV3-1 (or the pseudogene TRBV3-2) and TRBJ1-1; tentatively, D is TRBD1 (5 bases). Germline assignment: CDR1 LGHDT and CDR2 YNNKEL (reference sequence). The CDR3 is 14 residues long. V shed 8 bases and J shed 2 bases, with 15 bases lying between them. CDR3 loop: CASGRGRVNTEAFF. The CDR3 DNA follows: TGTGCCAGCGGCCGAGGCAGGGTAAACACTGAAGCTTTCTTT.

The table lists this clone with a count of one. This chain links TRBV23-1 with TRBJ1-1, with 10 positions matching TRBD1. TRBV23-1 has ORF status, its function being uncertain. The CDR3 is 20 amino acids. V lost 0 bases to trimming and J lost 3 bases; unmatched junction nucleotides: 16. The CDR3 DNA follows: TGCGCCAGCAGTCAATCATTTGGTGGTGGTGACAGGGGGCGCGACACTGAAGCTTTCTTT. Encoded protein: CASSQSFGGGDRGRDTEAFF.

The chain has TRBV3-1 (or the pseudogene TRBV3-2) and TRBJ2-5, with 11 positions matching TRBD2. Germline assignment: CDR1 LGHDT and CDR2 YNNKEL (reference sequence). The CDR3 is made up of 16 amino acids. J was trimmed by 1 base and V by 4 bases; bases with no gene match: 5. In nucleotides, the CDR3 is TGTGCCAGCAGCCCCTATCTAGCGGGGGGCCAAGAGACCCAGTACTTC. This translates into CASSPYLAGGQETQYF.

The rearrangement joins TRBV4-2 to TRBJ2-1; 7 bases are shared with TRBD2. CDR1 is LGHNA and CDR2 is YNFKEQ in the germline V gene. This CDR3 region has 15 residues. Germline trimming cut 0 bases from V and 8 bases from J; bases unmatched to any gene: 7. In DNA form, the CDR3 reads TGTGCCAGCAGCCAAGATTGGGCGAGCGGGGATGAGCAGTTCTTC. It specifies CASSQDWASGDEQFF.

This clone has only one observation. This rearrangement joins TRBV9 to TRBJ2-1; 9 bases line up with TRBD2. Losses at the gene ends were 0 bases for V and 7 bases for J; bases not matched to a gene: 11. The CDR3 spans 17 residues. CDR1 and CDR2 from the germline V gene are SGDLS and YYNGEE. The CDR3 spells CASSVESGLAGFNEQFF. The CDR3 DNA reads TGTGCCAGCAGCGTAGAATCGGGACTAGCCGGTTTTAATGAGCAGTTCTTC.

The V gene is TRBV5-4, the J gene TRBJ1-1, with D perhaps matching TRBD1 (6 bases). Trimming removed 4 bases from V and 2 bases from J, with 9 bases in between. The CDR3 contains 13 residues. Looked up from germline, CDR1 is SGHNT and CDR2 is YYREEE (reference sequence). The CDR3 loop reads CASSRDTNTEAFF. Here the CDR3 DNA reads TGTGCCAGCAGCCGGGACACTAACACTGAAGCTTTCTTT.

The chain links TRBV4-1 to TRBJ2-4; 7 bases map to TRBD1. Looked up from germline, CDR1 is MGHRA and CDR2 is YSYEKL. The CDR3 sequence is 16 residues long. V dropped 4 bases and J dropped 0; count of bases not matched to a gene: 6. The CDR3 loop is CASSPLTGSAKNIQYF. CDR3 nucleotide sequence: TGCGCCAGCAGCCCCCTGACAGGGTCAGCCAAAAACATTCAGTACTTC.

Judged by abundance, this clone is medium-sized. The J gene is TRBJ1-3, the V gene TRBV25-1; D gene ambiguous. The germline gives CDR1 MGHDK, CDR2 SYGVNS. CDR3 length: 13 amino acids. V lost 6 bases and J lost 2, with 8 bases in between. This CDR3 is CASREGTGNTIYF. In DNA form, the CDR3 reads TGTGCCAGCAGAGAGGGAACTGGAAACACCATATATTTT.

V is TRBV7-6 and J is TRBJ1-2, with 9 bases matching TRBD1. J gave up 7 bases and V 5 bases, and 11 bases lay outside the gene matches. Germline CDR1 and CDR2: SGHVS and FNYEAQ. The CDR3 consists of 15 residues. This CDR3 reads CASSEGQGGVSGYTF. The CDR3 nucleotides read TGTGCCAGCAGCGAGGGACAGGGCGGGGTCTCTGGCTACACCTTC.

This clone was recorded only once. The genes are TRBV19 and TRBJ2-3, with 8 bases matching TRBD1. This CDR3 region has 15 residues. J gave up 2 bases and V 3 bases, and 4 bases lay outside the gene matches. In germline, CDR1 is LNHDA, CDR2 SQIVND (reference sequence). DNA for the CDR3: TGTGCCAGTAGTATCCGACAGGGGAACACAGATACGCAGTATTTT. Amino acid sequence: CASSIRQGNTDTQYF.

The J gene is TRBJ1-2, the V gene TRBV19, with a tentative D call TRBD1 (5 bases). This CDR3 spans 15 amino acids. CDR1 and CDR2 (germline): LNHDA, SQIVND (reference sequence). V was pared by 4 bases and J by 1 base, with 13 bases between. The DNA for the CDR3 is TGTGCCAGTAGTAAGCGGGGGACTGATAACTATGGCTACACCTTC. This sequence encodes CASSKRGTDNYGYTF.

The chain uses TRBV2 and TRBJ1-4; 11 bases fit TRBD1. With V trimmed by 4 bases and J by 8 bases, 0 bases remained unmatched. The CDR3 has 13 residues. CDR1 is SNHLY, CDR2 FYNNEI, per germline. For the CDR3, the DNA is TGTGCCAGCAGTGGGACAGGGGGCGAAAAACTGTTTTTT. Its protein product is CASSGTGGEKLFF.

The chain combines TRBV5-1 with TRBJ2-5, with 9 nucleotides matching TRBD2. The trim removed 0 bases at V and 2 bases at J, leaving 5 bases unmatched. CDR3 length: 16 amino acids. Germline CDR1 is SGHRS and CDR2 is YFSETQ. CDR3 sequence reads: CASSLDASGDQETQYF. As DNA, the CDR3 is TGCGCCAGCAGCTTGGACGCTAGCGGGGATCAAGAGACCCAGTACTTC.

A single count supports this clone. This rearrangement joins TRBV2 to TRBJ1-2; D unclear. The CDR3 extends over 11 amino acids. The germline V gene has CDR1 SNHLY and CDR2 FYNNEI. V lost 3 bases and J lost 4, with 3 bases in between. The CDR3 sequence: CASSERYGYTF. The CDR3 bases are TGTGCCAGCAGTGAGCGCTATGGCTACACCTTC.